These T cell receptor beta chains were read from a single sample in a study of CD8 T cells in Susac syndrome. TCRdb fed the immunoSEQ multiplex PCR reads into MiXCR, producing one record per CDR3 protein. This table has 100,000 to 150,000 distinct CDR3 sequences, roughly 94% appearing once. The sequencing input was CD4+ T cells from PBMCs. The receptors were gathered from a human donor in good health. Both conserved end residues are part of each CDR3. Fields, in order: clone size, V gene, D gene, J gene, CDR3 protein, CDR3 DNA. D genes are given only for firm matches. Size is omitted from some rows. Given values are once, few, many or a class for expanded clones.

-,TRBV3-1,-,TRBJ1-2,CASSQVTVSNYGYTF,TGTGCCAGCAGCCAAGTAACAGTTTCTAACTATGGCTACACCTTC
-,TRBV7-2,-,TRBJ2-1,CASSSMQGNNEQFF,TGTGCCAGCAGCTCCATGCAGGGAAACAATGAGCAGTTCTTC
-,TRBV3-1,-,TRBJ1-1,CASSQGRSPSNTEAFF,TGTGCCAGCAGCCAGGGTCGGTCTCCCTCGAACACTGAAGCTTTCTTT
few,TRBV19,-,TRBJ2-7,CASSLTGYEQYF,TGTGCCAGTAGTCTGACAGGCTACGAGCAGTACTTC
-,TRBV28,-,TRBJ1-5,CASTRGDRPQHF,TGTGCCAGCACCCGTGGGGATCGGCCCCAGCATTTT
-,TRBV15,-,TRBJ2-1,CATSRDHGQGEQFF,TGTGCCACCAGCAGAGATCACGGGCAGGGTGAGCAGTTCTTC
-,TRBV30,-,TRBJ2-6,CAWSSGANVLTF,TGTGCCTGGAGTTCCGGGGCCAACGTCCTGACTTTC
-,TRBV20-1,-,TRBJ2-7,CSASRTGYRSEQYF,TGCAGTGCTAGCCGCACAGGGTATCGTAGCGAGCAGTACTTC
-,TRBV6-5,-,TRBJ2-7,CASSAGTGSRDEQYF,TGTGCCAGCAGCGCGGGAACAGGGAGTCGGGACGAGCAGTACTTC
-,TRBV29-1,-,TRBJ2-1,CSVKRSGLVNEQFF,TGCAGCGTCAAACGTTCGGGGCTAGTCAATGAGCAGTTCTTC
-,TRBV2,-,TRBJ2-7,CASSELADGPYEQYF,TGTGCCAGCAGTGAACTGGCGGACGGGCCCTACGAGCAGTACTTC
-,TRBV20-1,-,TRBJ1-5,CSARDTNQPQHF,TGCAGTGCTCGGGACACCAATCAGCCCCAGCATTTT
-,TRBV7-8,TRBD2,TRBJ2-2,CASTLDGGANTGELFF,TGTGCCAGCACCCTCGATGGGGGGGCGAACACCGGGGAGCTGTTTTTT
-,TRBV12-3/TRBV12-4,TRBD1,TRBJ1-1,CASSRPGQGNTEAFF,TGTGCCAGCAGTCGCCCAGGACAGGGGAACACTGAAGCTTTCTTT
-,TRBV5-1,-,TRBJ1-1,CASSLEGGANTEAFF,TGCGCCAGCAGCTTGGAGGGTGGGGCGAACACTGAAGCTTTCTTT
-,TRBV28,-,TRBJ1-5,CASSSDQPQHF,TGTGCCAGCAGTTCAGATCAGCCCCAGCATTTT
-,TRBV3-1,TRBD1,TRBJ2-5,CASSQGWWTGGYQETQYF,TGTGCCAGCAGCCAAGGCTGGTGGACAGGGGGGTACCAAGAGACCCAGTACTTC
-,TRBV19,-,TRBJ2-2,CASSITLRSGELFF,TGTGCCAGTAGTATTACCTTACGTTCCGGGGAGCTGTTTTTT
-,TRBV2,TRBD2,TRBJ2-5,CASSFGGGPGETQYF,TGTGCCAGCAGTTTCGGGGGAGGGCCTGGAGAGACCCAGTACTTC
-,TRBV7-2,TRBD2,TRBJ2-3,CASSLDTSGATDTQYF,TGTGCCAGCAGCTTAGATACTAGCGGGGCCACAGATACGCAGTATTTT
-,TRBV11-2,-,TRBJ2-7,CASSPPRTFTYEQYF,TGTGCCAGCAGCCCACCTCGAACATTTACCTACGAGCAGTACTTC
once,TRBV29-1,TRBD2,TRBJ2-2,CSVSGTSGSNTGELFF,TGCAGCGTTTCAGGGACTAGCGGGTCGAACACCGGGGAGCTGTTTTTT
-,TRBV20-1,-,TRBJ2-6,CSASGGSGANVLTF,TGCAGTGCTAGTGGGGGATCTGGGGCCAACGTCCTGACTTTC
once,TRBV4-1,-,TRBJ2-1,CASSQEGGRVASEQFF,TGCGCCAGCAGCCAAGAAGGGGGACGGGTGGCCTCTGAGCAGTTCTTC
-,TRBV5-6,-,TRBJ2-3,CASTWRGADTQYF,TGTGCCAGCACCTGGAGGGGAGCAGATACGCAGTATTTT
-,TRBV20-1,TRBD2,TRBJ2-7,CSANPPRGRGDEQYF,TGCAGTGCTAATCCCCCCCGCGGGAGGGGTGACGAGCAGTACTTC
-,TRBV2,-,TRBJ2-2,CASRKGGTNTGELFF,TGTGCCAGCAGGAAGGGCGGTACGAACACCGGGGAGCTGTTTTTT
-,TRBV20-1,-,TRBJ2-7,CSASPGHIYEQYF,TGCAGTGCTAGTCCGGGACATATCTACGAGCAGTACTTC
-,TRBV6-1,-,TRBJ2-2,CASSDPRQEGTGELFF,TGTGCCAGCAGTGACCCCAGACAGGAGGGCACCGGGGAGCTGTTTTTT
-,TRBV11-2,-,TRBJ2-7,CASRNSRNRNEQYF,TGTGCCAGCAGAAATAGTCGCAACAGGAACGAGCAGTACTTC
-,TRBV12-3/TRBV12-4,TRBD1,TRBJ1-5,CASSPTGGNQPQHF,TGTGCCAGTAGCCCGACAGGGGGCAATCAGCCCCAGCATTTT
once,TRBV12-3/TRBV12-4,-,TRBJ2-1,CASKSEAVEQFF,TGTGCCAGCAAAAGCGAAGCGGTGGAGCAGTTCTTC
-,TRBV7-2,-,TRBJ2-1,CASSLETSFYNEQFF,TGTGCCAGCAGCTTAGAGACCAGCTTTTACAATGAGCAGTTCTTC
once,TRBV4-1,-,TRBJ1-2,CASSQGALALYGYTF,TGCGCCAGCAGCCAGGGGGCCCTGGCACTCTATGGCTACACCTTC